These 20 T cell receptor beta chains were all obtained from the same sample, sequenced in a study of control samples from healthy donors and cancer patients. Assay used: immunoSEQ multiplex PCR; TCRdb lists only in-frame clones, some missing. The sample holds roughly 150,000 clones, 70% to 90% seen once. Sequencing used blood. The source of these receptors is a man between 18 and 35 years old in good health.

This clone was detected only once. V is TRBV19 and J is TRBJ2-7; D not certain. The V gene lost 4 bases and the J gene lost 0 bases, with 13 bases spanning the gap. Germline V CDR1 and CDR2: LNHDA, SQIVND (reference sequence). The CDR3 covers 15 residues. CDR3: CASSRTTGTSYEQYF. Written as DNA, the CDR3 is TGTGCCAGTAGTAGGACGACGGGCACCTCCTACGAGCAGTACTTC.

The J gene is TRBJ2-3, the V gene TRBV30; 8 bases map to TRBD2. The ends lost 4 bases at V and 0 bases at J; junction bases unmatched: 6. Germline-derived CDR1 and CDR2 are GTSNPN and SVGIG (reference sequence). The CDR3 spans 15 residues. The CDR3 region has the DNA TGTGCCTGGAAGAGACTAGCGACTAGCACAGATACGCAGTATTTT. Amino acid sequence: CAWKRLATSTDTQYF.

The J gene is TRBJ1-6, the V gene TRBV7-8; D might be TRBD1 (6 bases). This CDR3 has 14 amino acids. Trimming left V 5 bases short and J 4 bases short, with 9 bases between. Germline-derived CDR1 and CDR2 are SGHVS and FQNEAQ. CDR3 sequence: CASSLRGYNSPLHF. The CDR3 DNA follows: TGTGCCAGCAGCCTTAGGGGGTATAATTCACCCCTCCACTTT. The complete variable domain, with remaining parts taken from reference TRBV7-8 and TRBJ1-6, reads GAGVSQSPRYKVAKRGQDVALRCDPISGHVSLFWYQQALGQGPEFLTYFQNEAQLDKSGLPSDRFFAERPEGSVSTLKIQRTQQEDSAVYLCASSLRGYNSPLHFGNGTRLTVT.

The rearrangement links TRBV6-5 to TRBJ2-1; D gene unclear. Per the germline V gene, CDR1 is MNHEY and CDR2 is SVGAGI. This CDR3 contains 16 residues. Trimming took 2 bases from V and 0 from J, leaving 11 bases between them. The CDR3 DNA sequence: TGTGCCAGCAGTTACAGGAGACAAAGCTCCTACAATGAGCAGTTCTTC. Protein sequence: CASSYRRQSSYNEQFF.

The V call is TRBV5-1, the J call TRBJ2-1, with 13 bases fitting TRBD2. Germline-derived CDR1 and CDR2 are SGHRS and YFSETQ. Trimming took 2 bases from V and 3 from J; bases not matched to a gene: 14. The CDR3 contains 20 residues. Here the CDR3 reads CASSFRTGLAGKGDYNEQFF. The CDR3 DNA follows: TGCGCCAGCAGCTTTCGAACGGGACTAGCGGGGAAGGGGGACTACAATGAGCAGTTCTTC.

The rearrangement joins TRBV4-2 to TRBJ1-4; the D is unclear. The germline CDR1 and CDR2 sequences are LGHNA and YNFKEQ. Trimming shortened V by 8 bases and J by 1 base, and 8 bases separated the two germline ends. The CDR3 totals 13 residues. The CDR3 loop reads CASGAQTNEKLFF. As DNA, the CDR3 is TGTGCCAGCGGAGCGCAAACTAATGAAAAACTGTTTTTT.

The chain carries TRBV7-2 and TRBJ2-3, with a tentative D call TRBD2 (6 bases). The germline V gene has CDR1 SGHTA and CDR2 FQGNSA. The CDR3 has 15 amino acids. Trimming pared 2 bases from V and 2 bases from J, leaving 11 bases between. CDR3 DNA sequence: TGTGCCAGCAGCTTATCTACTAGCCCCACAGATACGCAGTATTTT. Translated, it gives CASSLSTSPTDTQYF.

The genes are TRBV5-1 and TRBJ2-1; 8 positions agree with TRBD2. Germline assignment: CDR1 SGHRS and CDR2 YFSETQ. The CDR3 runs 11 residues. The ends lost 7 bases at V and 10 bases at J; junction bases unmatched: 4. This CDR3 reads CASGLAGEQFF. The CDR3 DNA reads as TGCGCCAGCGGACTAGCAGGGGAGCAGTTCTTC. The full variable domain, completed using reference TRBV5-1 and TRBJ2-1, is KAGVTQTPRYLIKTRGQQVTLSCSPISGHRSVSWYQQTPGQGLQFLFEYFSETQRNKGNFPGRFSGRQFSNSRSEMNVSTLELGDSALYLCASGLAGEQFFGPGTRLTVL.

The J gene is TRBJ1-1, the V gene TRBV7-8; tentatively, D is TRBD1 (6 bases). The CDR3 loop spans 16 amino acids. Looked up from germline, CDR1 is SGHVS and CDR2 is FQNEAQ. The V gene lost 5 bases and the J gene lost 0 bases, with 16 bases spanning the gap. The CDR3 DNA follows: TGTGCCAGCAGCGCACAGGGTTCGGGTATGAACACTGAAGCTTTCTTT. Protein product: CASSAQGSGMNTEAFF.

CDR3 DNA sequence: TGTGCCAGCAGCCCGACTCGACAGAGAAGCACAGATACGCAGTATTTT. Amino acid sequence: CASSPTRQRSTDTQYF. The chain employs TRBV6-2 or TRBV6-3 and TRBJ2-3; a possible D gene is TRBD1 (5 bases). The ends were cut back, 6 bases at V and 0 bases at J, with 16 bases in the middle. Germline V gene data show CDR1 as MNHEY and CDR2 as SVGEGT. This CDR3 is built from 16 residues.

The chain is built from TRBV19 and TRBJ1-5, with unresolved D. This CDR3 is built from 16 residues. The germline CDR1 and CDR2 sequences are LNHDA and SQIVND (reference sequence). Between the trimmed V and J ends, which lost 3 bases and 5 bases, there was a span of 17 bases. DNA for the CDR3: TGTGCCAGTAGTATGGTGGGTCTTTACGGGCATCAGCCCCAGCATTTT. Residues: CASSMVGLYGHQPQHF.

The V call is TRBV27, the J call TRBJ1-6; no reliable D call. The CDR3 has 16 residues. In germline, CDR1 is MNHEY, CDR2 SMNVEV (reference sequence). V gave up 9 bases and J gave up 6 bases, with 21 bases separating them. The CDR3 sequence is CARNYRATETNSPLHF. For the CDR3, the DNA is TGTGCCAGAAATTACCGGGCTACAGAAACTAATTCACCCCTCCACTTT.

The chain employs TRBV4-3 and TRBJ1-1; D may be TRBD1 (6 bases). Germline V gene lookup returns CDR1 LGHNA and CDR2 YSLEER. The V end was cut by 1 base, the J end by 3 bases, with 9 bases between. This CDR3 has 14 amino acids. CDR3 sequence: CASSQVTGHTEAFF. CDR3 in DNA: TGCGCCAGCAGCCAAGTCACAGGGCACACTGAAGCTTTCTTT.

CDR3 bases: TGTGCCAGCAGTTTAATATTCATCGATACGCAGTATTTT. It encodes CASSLIFIDTQYF. This chain links TRBV12-3 or TRBV12-4 with TRBJ2-3; D is uncertain. The CDR3 spans 13 residues. V lost 2 bases, J lost 6 bases, and 9 bases lay in between.

The chain recombines TRBV28 with TRBJ2-1, with 7 bases fitting TRBD2. Germline V gives CDR1 MDHEN, CDR2 SYDVKM. The CDR3 has 12 residues. V was pared by 6 bases and J by 5 bases, with 1 base of the junction left unmatched. CDR3 coding DNA: TGTGCCAGCAGGAGCGGGGACAATGAGCAGTTCTTC. It yields the protein CASRSGDNEQFF.

The chain has TRBV9 and TRBJ2-4; tentatively, D is TRBD1 or TRBD2 (6 bases each). The V gene lost 4 bases and the J gene lost 2 bases, with 13 bases spanning the gap. The CDR3 has 15 amino acids. The germline V gene encodes CDR1 SGDLS and CDR2 YYNGEE. The CDR3 here is CASSPGGGTKNIQYF. In DNA form, the CDR3 reads TGTGCCAGCAGCCCAGGAGGGGGAACCAAAAACATTCAGTACTTC.

This clone has a single count. This chain uses TRBV27 with TRBJ2-7, with 7 bases lining up with TRBD1. Germline V gene lookup returns CDR1 MNHEY and CDR2 SMNVEV (reference sequence). The CDR3 extends over 16 amino acids. J gave up 5 bases and V 6 bases, and 16 bases lay outside the gene matches. DNA of the CDR3: TGTGCCAGCAGCCCCTCGGACAGGACCGCCGGCCACGAGCAGTACTTC. This encodes CASSPSDRTAGHEQYF.

V gene TRBV5-4 combines with J gene TRBJ2-5, with D perhaps TRBD1 (6 bases). Trimming removed 5 bases from V and 1 base from J, with 21 bases in between. Germline-derived CDR1 and CDR2 are SGHNT and YYREEE (reference sequence). The CDR3 has 17 amino acids. The CDR3 bases are TGTGCCAGCAGTCCGAAACCAACAGGGAGAGGCCAAGAGACCCAGTACTTC. This sequence encodes CASSPKPTGRGQETQYF.

The chain carries TRBV6-7 and TRBJ2-1, with 16 bases that match TRBD2. TRBV6-7 is an open reading frame, and its role is uncertain. The CDR3 totals 21 residues. The trim removed 2 bases at V and 6 bases at J, leaving 16 bases unmatched. The chain's CDR3 is CASSYVFTDGTSGGACNEQFF. In nucleotides, the CDR3 is TGTGCCAGCAGTTACGTTTTTACTGACGGGACTAGCGGGGGGGCCTGCAATGAGCAGTTCTTC.

The rearrangement links TRBV9 to TRBJ2-1, with D perhaps TRBD1 (6 bases). Between the trimmed V and J ends, which lost 3 bases and 5 bases, there was a span of 12 bases. The CDR3 sequence is 14 residues long. Germline V lookup: CDR1 SGDLS, CDR2 YYNGEE. The CDR3 region is CASSATTGHNEQFF. DNA of the CDR3: TGTGCCAGCAGCGCCACAACAGGGCACAATGAGCAGTTCTTC.